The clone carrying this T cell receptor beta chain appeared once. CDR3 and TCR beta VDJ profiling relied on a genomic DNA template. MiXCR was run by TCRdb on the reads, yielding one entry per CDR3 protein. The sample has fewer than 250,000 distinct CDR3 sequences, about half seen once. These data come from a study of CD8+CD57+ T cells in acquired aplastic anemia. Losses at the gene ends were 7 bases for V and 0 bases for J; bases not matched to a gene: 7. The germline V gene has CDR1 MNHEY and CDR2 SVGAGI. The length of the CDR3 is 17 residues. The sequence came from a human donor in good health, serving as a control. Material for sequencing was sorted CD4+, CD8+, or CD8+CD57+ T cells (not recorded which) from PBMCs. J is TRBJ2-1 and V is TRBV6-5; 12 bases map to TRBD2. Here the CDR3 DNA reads TGTGCCAGCATGGCTAGCGGGAGGGTGAGCTCCTACAATGAGCAGTTCTTC. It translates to CASMASGRVSSYNEQFF.